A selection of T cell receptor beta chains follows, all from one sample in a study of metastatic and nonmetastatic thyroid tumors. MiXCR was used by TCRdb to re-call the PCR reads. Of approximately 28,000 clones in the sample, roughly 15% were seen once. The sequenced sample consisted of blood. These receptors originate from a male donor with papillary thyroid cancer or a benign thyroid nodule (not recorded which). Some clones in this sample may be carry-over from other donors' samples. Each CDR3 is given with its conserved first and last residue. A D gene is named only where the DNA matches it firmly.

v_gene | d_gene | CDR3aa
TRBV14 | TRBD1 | CASSYRTGASYEQYF
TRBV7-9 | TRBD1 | CASSYLGQVQGDRGELFF
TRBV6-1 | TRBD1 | CASTTRDRGWETQYF
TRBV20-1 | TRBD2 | CSARVREGMASYEQYF
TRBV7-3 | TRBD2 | CASSPGGGPTDTQYF
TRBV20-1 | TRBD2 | CSARDRPTSGGLRNEQFF
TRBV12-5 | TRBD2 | CASGLRRGGYSTDTQYF
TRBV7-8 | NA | CASSFPAGPLAASSYNEQFF
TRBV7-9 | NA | CASSLVVVSYEQYF
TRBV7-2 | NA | CASSLQGSGNTEAFF
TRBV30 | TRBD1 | CAWSVLTAGGYTF